The 27 T cell receptor beta chains reported below all come from one sample, sequenced in a study of cytomegalovirus exposure and HLA in healthy donors. The PCR made use of 60 Vbeta and 13 Jbeta primers. Sequencing was performed with immunoSEQ multiplex PCR; in TCRdb, only in-frame clones are kept and a portion is missing. The sample lists 150,000 to 170,000 clones, 70% to 80% seen once, with roughly 7.1% in the top ten. The sequencing input was PBMCs. The receptors shown here come from a man aged 25 to 40 in good health and CMV-seropositive.

The rearrangement joins TRBV29-1 to TRBJ1-5; 9 nucleotides agree with TRBD1. The CDR3 has 15 amino acids. Germline lookup yields CDR1 SQVTM and CDR2 ANQGSEA. V dropped 4 bases and J dropped 1; count of bases not matched to a gene: 5. The CDR3: CSVATGGQSNQPQHF. DNA of the CDR3: TGCAGCGTTGCAACAGGGGGCCAAAGCAATCAGCCCCAGCATTTT.

The chain employs TRBV7-8 and TRBJ2-7, with TRBD1 matching over 7 bases. Germline CDR1 is SGHVS and CDR2 is FQNEAQ. The CDR3 length is 14 residues. V lost 4 bases and J lost 5; bases outside the gene matches: 8. Here the CDR3 DNA reads TGTGCCAGCAGCTACCCCCGGGACAGCCACGAGCAGTACTTC. This encodes CASSYPRDSHEQYF.

A note on this clone: The same CDR3 also results from other DNA sequences found in this sample. The gene calls are TRBV9 and TRBJ2-2; maybe TRBD1 (6 bases). Germline loops: CDR1 SGDLS, CDR2 YYNGEE. Trimming took off 3 bases at V and 4 bases at J, with 7 bases between the two ends. There are 13 residues in the CDR3. CDR3 region: CASSEGVTGELFF. The CDR3, as DNA: TGTGCCAGCAGCGAGGGGGTCACCGGGGAGCTGTTTTTT.

This clone was picked up one time. V is TRBV5-1 and J is TRBJ1-1, with D maybe TRBD1 (5 bases). The CDR3 contains 15 residues. The germline V and J ends were trimmed by 2 bases and 3 bases, with 14 bases remaining between them. Germline V gene lookup returns CDR1 SGHRS and CDR2 YFSETQ. The CDR3 DNA is TGCGCCAGCAGCTTAGGGCCATCGGGGGACACTGAAGCTTTCTTT. It translates to CASSLGPSGDTEAFF. Together with reference TRBV5-1 and TRBJ1-1, the CDR3 gives the full variable domain: KAGVTQTPRYLIKTRGQQVTLSCSPISGHRSVSWYQQTPGQGLQFLFEYFSETQRNKGNFPGRFSGRQFSNSRSEMNVSTLELGDSALYLCASSLGPSGDTEAFFGQGTRLTVV.

The rearrangement links TRBV18 to TRBJ1-5; D is ambiguous. Germline assignment: CDR1 KGHSH and CDR2 LQKENI. CDR3 length equals 13 residues. Trimming left V 5 bases short and J 0 bases short, with 5 bases between. The CDR3 protein is CASSADSNQPQHF. CDR3 bases: TGTGCCAGCTCAGCGGATAGCAATCAGCCCCAGCATTTT.

A few counts support this clone. The chain uses TRBV19 and TRBJ1-5; possibly TRBD1 for D (5 bases). V lost 3 bases and J 6 bases, leaving 6 bases between the germline ends. This CDR3 contains 12 residues. Germline CDR1 reads LNHDA; CDR2 reads SQIVND (reference sequence). CDR3 in amino acids: CASSIQGQPQHF. The DNA for the CDR3 is TGTGCCAGTAGTATCCAGGGTCAGCCCCAGCATTTT.

The chain links TRBV5-4 to TRBJ2-7; D gene unclear. V was cut by 0 bases and J by 6 bases, with 4 bases left in between. Germline CDR1 reads SGHNT; CDR2 reads YYREEE (reference sequence). This CDR3 region has 11 residues. This CDR3 reads CASSLGLEQYF. DNA for the CDR3: TGTGCCAGCAGCTTGGGGCTCGAGCAGTACTTC.

The rearrangement uses TRBV4-3 and TRBJ2-1; no reliable D call. This CDR3 region has 16 residues. Trimming removed 0 bases from V and 0 bases from J, with 9 bases in between. The germline V gene has CDR1 LGHNA and CDR2 YSLEER. CDR3: CASSQEPPSSYNEQFF. In DNA, the CDR3 is TGCGCCAGCAGCCAAGAACCACCGAGCTCCTACAATGAGCAGTTCTTC.

V is TRBV15 and J is TRBJ2-2, with TRBD1 identical over 7 bases. CDR3 length equals 15 residues. V lost 1 base, J lost 6 bases, and 5 bases stayed unmatched. Germline V CDR1 and CDR2: LNHNV, YYDKDF (reference sequence). The CDR3 sequence is CATSRGGTAAGELFF. The CDR3 coding sequence is TGTGCCACCAGCAGAGGTGGGACAGCAGCCGGGGAGCTGTTTTTT.

This chain uses TRBV28 with TRBJ1-5; D is unresolved. The ends were cut back, 6 bases at V and 0 bases at J, with 18 bases in the middle. Germline V CDR1 and CDR2: MDHEN, SYDVKM. The CDR3 has 17 amino acids. The CDR3 is CASSLPGAAYSNQPQHF. DNA for the CDR3: TGTGCCAGCAGCCTCCCCGGAGCCGCTTATAGCAATCAGCCCCAGCATTTT.

The gene calls are TRBV28 and TRBJ2-6; weak D call: TRBD1 (5 bases). The germline gives CDR1 MDHEN, CDR2 SYDVKM. The CDR3 consists of 16 residues. The V gene lost 5 bases and the J gene lost 0 bases, with 11 bases spanning the gap. The CDR3: CASSLWQGSGANVLTF. CDR3 sequence (DNA): TGTGCCAGCAGTCTCTGGCAGGGCTCTGGGGCCAACGTCCTGACTTTC.

This chain's CDR3 is CASSRKDRAAQHF. CDR3 DNA sequence: TGTGCCAGCAGCCGGAAGGACCGAGCGGCCCAGCATTTT. The chain carries TRBV28 and TRBJ1-5, with no clear D. Germline CDR1 reads MDHEN; CDR2 reads SYDVKM. Trimming took 6 bases from V and 11 from J, leaving 17 bases between them. This CDR3 region has 13 residues.

V gene TRBV6-5 combines with J gene TRBJ1-2; D uncertain. The CDR3 loop spans 14 amino acids. Germline CDR1 MNHEY, CDR2 SVGAGI. V lost 2 bases and J lost 4, with 11 bases in between. The chain's CDR3 is CASSYAGSLYGYTF. CDR3 nucleotide sequence: TGTGCCAGCAGTTACGCCGGGAGCCTCTATGGCTACACCTTC.

The chain couples TRBV27 to TRBJ2-1; weak D call: TRBD1 (6 bases). The CDR3 extends over 16 amino acids. V was cut by 3 bases and J by 8 bases, with 20 bases left in between. The germline V gene encodes CDR1 MNHEY and CDR2 SMNVEV (reference sequence). The CDR3 is CASSLAPGTIRDEQFF. DNA of the CDR3: TGTGCCAGCAGTTTGGCCCCTGGGACAATTCGGGATGAGCAGTTCTTC.

The chain combines TRBV11-2 with TRBJ2-3, with D unclear. The V gene's germline CDR1 is SGHAT and CDR2 FQNNGV. Trimming shortened V by 0 bases and J by 6 bases, and 10 bases separated the two germline ends. The CDR3 has 14 amino acids. The CDR3 DNA follows: TGTGCCAGCAGCTTAGATGCACCCGGGGATACGCAGTATTTT. This translates into CASSLDAPGDTQYF.

This rearrangement joins TRBV15 to TRBJ2-7, with 13 bases aligning to TRBD2. In germline, CDR1 is LNHNV, CDR2 YYDKDF (reference sequence). The CDR3 runs to 16 residues. With 1 base clipped from V and 7 bases from J, the junction kept 7 bases outside the gene matches. The CDR3 loop is CATSRVPTSGRGEQYF. The CDR3 DNA reads TGTGCCACCAGCAGAGTCCCCACTAGCGGGAGGGGGGAGCAGTACTTC.

The chain has TRBV5-1 and TRBJ1-6; 12 nucleotides align to TRBD1. Germline V gives CDR1 SGHRS, CDR2 YFSETQ. This CDR3 spans 18 amino acids. V lost 4 bases, J lost 9 bases, and 14 bases stayed unmatched. The CDR3 sequence: CASSPSGTGGRVGSPLHF. The CDR3 nucleotides are TGCGCCAGCAGCCCCTCCGGGACAGGGGGCCGGGTTGGTTCACCCCTCCACTTT.

V gene TRBV29-1 combines with J gene TRBJ2-1; 10 positions match TRBD2. Germline V lookup: CDR1 SQVTM, CDR2 ANQGSEA. The V segment lost 4 bases and the J segment 8 bases; nucleotides outside the gene matches: 8. The CDR3 totals 14 residues. CDR3 region: CSVVASGGPHEQFF. DNA of the CDR3: TGCAGCGTTGTGGCTAGCGGGGGACCCCATGAGCAGTTCTTC.

This chain uses TRBV29-1 with TRBJ2-1; possibly TRBD2 for D (5 bases). This CDR3 contains 14 residues. V gave up 5 bases and J gave up 0 bases, with 11 bases separating them. Germline V gives CDR1 SQVTM, CDR2 ANQGSEA. As DNA, the CDR3 is TGCAGCGTTTATACTAGTAGCTCCTACAATGAGCAGTTCTTC. Translated, it gives CSVYTSSSYNEQFF.

CDR3 sequence reads: CASSPPGRQEKLFF. CDR3 bases: TGTGCCAGCTCACCACCGGGGCGCCAGGAAAAACTGTTTTTT. This chain joins TRBV18 and TRBJ1-4, with a possible D match to TRBD1 (5 bases). Per germline, CDR1 KGHSH and CDR2 LQKENI. The CDR3 is 14 residues long. The germline V and J ends were trimmed by 0 bases and 8 bases, with 10 bases remaining between them.

The chain carries TRBV30 and TRBJ1-1; D is unclear. V lost 3 bases, J lost 1 base, and 9 bases lay in between. This CDR3 has 13 amino acids. CDR1 is GTSNPN, CDR2 SVGIG, per germline (reference sequence). This CDR3 reads CAWSAPGNTEAFF. For the CDR3, the DNA is TGTGCCTGGAGCGCTCCGGGGAACACTGAAGCTTTCTTT.

The chain carries TRBV30 and TRBJ1-3, with 8 bases lining up with TRBD1. The V and J ends lost 4 bases and 0 bases, in that order; junction bases with no gene match: 20. The germline gives CDR1 GTSNPN, CDR2 SVGIG (reference sequence). This CDR3 is built from 20 residues. CDR3 sequence reads: CAWNRKAVGLDRGSGNTIYF. The CDR3 DNA reads TGTGCCTGGAATCGCAAGGCGGTTGGTTTAGACAGGGGCTCTGGAAACACCATATATTTT.

As for this clone: The germline gene is not matched at one end of the junction; a read error may be the cause. This chain joins TRBV7-2 and TRBJ1-1; possible D gene TRBD1, 5 bases. Germline V gives CDR1 SGHTA, CDR2 FQGNSA. This CDR3 has 14 amino acids. The CDR3 here is CASSLGTLNTEAFF. DNA for the CDR3: TGTGCCAGCAGTTTAGGGACTCTGAACACTGAAGCTTTCTTT.

DNA for the CDR3: TGCGCCAGCAGCCAAGATGGCCAGGGGACGCAGTATTTT. It encodes CASSQDGQGTQYF. This chain joins TRBV4-1 and TRBJ2-3, with TRBD1 as a possible D gene (6 bases). Trimming took 0 bases from V and 9 from J, leaving 10 bases between them. CDR1 and CDR2 from the germline V gene are MGHRA and YSYEKL. The CDR3 extends over 13 amino acids.

The chain recombines TRBV2 with TRBJ2-7; TRBD1 aligns across 8 bases. CDR3 size: 15 residues. V gave up 6 bases and J gave up 6 bases; unmatched junction bases: 13. Germline lookup yields CDR1 SNHLY and CDR2 FYNNEI. The CDR3 nucleotides are TGTGCCAGCAGGGACAGGGCTCTAGCTGGGTCCGAGCAGTACTTC. Residues: CASRDRALAGSEQYF.

This clone has a single count. This chain joins TRBV27 and TRBJ1-2; D possibly corresponds to TRBD1 (5 bases). V was trimmed by 2 bases and J by 2 bases, leaving 9 bases between them. CDR1 and CDR2 (germline): MNHEY, SMNVEV (reference sequence). The CDR3 sequence is 14 residues long. CDR3 coding DNA: TGTGCCAGCAGTTTAACAGGCTCAAACTATGGCTACACCTTC. It encodes CASSLTGSNYGYTF.

V is TRBV19 and J is TRBJ2-5; D might be TRBD2 (6 bases). Germline V gene lookup returns CDR1 LNHDA and CDR2 SQIVND (reference sequence). The CDR3 loop spans 14 amino acids. Trimming removed 5 bases at V and 2 bases at J, with 12 bases between. The CDR3 loop reads CASSRRGVQETQYF. CDR3 DNA: TGTGCCAGTAGTCGTCGCGGGGTGCAAGAGACCCAGTACTTC.